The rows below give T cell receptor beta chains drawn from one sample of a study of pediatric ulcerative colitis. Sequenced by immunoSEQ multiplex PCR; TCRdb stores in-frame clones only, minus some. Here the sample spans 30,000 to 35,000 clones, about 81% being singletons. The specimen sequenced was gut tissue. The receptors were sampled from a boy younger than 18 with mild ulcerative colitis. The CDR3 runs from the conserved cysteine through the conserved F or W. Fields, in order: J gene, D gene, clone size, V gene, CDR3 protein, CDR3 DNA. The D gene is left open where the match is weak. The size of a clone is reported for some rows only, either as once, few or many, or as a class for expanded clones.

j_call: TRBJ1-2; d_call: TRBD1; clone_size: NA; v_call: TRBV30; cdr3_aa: CAWTGGRGYTF; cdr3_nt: TGTGCCTGGACAGGGGGTAGGGGCTACACCTTC
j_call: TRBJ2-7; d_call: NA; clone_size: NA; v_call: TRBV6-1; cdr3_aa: CASRGWARVSYEQYF; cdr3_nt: TGTGCCAGCAGGGGGTGGGCTCGGGTCTCCTACGAGCAGTACTTC
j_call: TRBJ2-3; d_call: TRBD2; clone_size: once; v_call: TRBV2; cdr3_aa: CASSVPQRGRGTDTQYF; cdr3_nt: TGTGCCAGCAGTGTGCCTCAGCGGGGGAGGGGCACAGATACGCAGTATTTT
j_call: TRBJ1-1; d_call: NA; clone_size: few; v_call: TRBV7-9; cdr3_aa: CASSLGRNTEAFF; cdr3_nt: TGTGCCAGCTCCTTAGGAAGGAACACTGAAGCTTTCTTT
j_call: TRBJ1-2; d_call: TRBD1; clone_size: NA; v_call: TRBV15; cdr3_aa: CATSNRDRRLYGYTF; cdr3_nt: TGTGCCACCAGTAACCGGGACAGACGACTCTATGGCTACACCTTC
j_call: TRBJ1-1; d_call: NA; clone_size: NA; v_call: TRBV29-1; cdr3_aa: CSVELQGAFF; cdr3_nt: TGCAGCGTTGAATTACAGGGAGCTTTCTTT
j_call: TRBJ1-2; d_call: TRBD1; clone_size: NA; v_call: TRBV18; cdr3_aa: CASSPRQGLRGNYGYTF; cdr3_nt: TGTGCCAGCTCACCAAGACAGGGTCTAAGGGGAAACTATGGCTACACCTTC
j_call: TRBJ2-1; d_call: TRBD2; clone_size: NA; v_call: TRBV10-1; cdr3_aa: CASSDHRGGRYNEQFF; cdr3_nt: TGCGCCAGCAGTGATCATCGGGGGGGCCGCTACAATGAGCAGTTCTTC
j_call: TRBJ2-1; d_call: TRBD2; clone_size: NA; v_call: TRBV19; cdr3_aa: CASSIFPSSGGPEQFF; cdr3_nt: TGTGCCAGTAGTATTTTCCCAAGTTCGGGGGGGCCTGAGCAGTTCTTC
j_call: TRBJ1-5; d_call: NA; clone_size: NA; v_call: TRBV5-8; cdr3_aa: CASSLGQVSNQPQHF; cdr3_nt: TGTGCCAGCAGCTTGGGTCAGGTTAGCAATCAGCCCCAGCATTTT
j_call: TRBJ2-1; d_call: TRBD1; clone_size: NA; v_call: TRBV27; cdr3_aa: CASSLRQGVFYNEQFF; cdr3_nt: TGTGCCAGCAGTTTACGACAGGGGGTTTTCTACAATGAGCAGTTCTTC
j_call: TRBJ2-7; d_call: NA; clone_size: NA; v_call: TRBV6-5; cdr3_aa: CASRMAHGYEQYF; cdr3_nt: TGTGCCAGCAGGATGGCACACGGCTACGAGCAGTACTTC
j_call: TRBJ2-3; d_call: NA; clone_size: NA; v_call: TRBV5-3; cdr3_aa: CARSVIPGTPTDTQYF; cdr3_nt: TGTGCCAGAAGCGTAATACCGGGCACGCCAACAGATACGCAGTATTTT
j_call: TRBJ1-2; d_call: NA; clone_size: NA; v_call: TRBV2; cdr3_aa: CASSEGEQGGYGYTF; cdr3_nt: TGTGCCAGCAGTGAAGGGGAGCAGGGTGGGTATGGCTACACCTTC
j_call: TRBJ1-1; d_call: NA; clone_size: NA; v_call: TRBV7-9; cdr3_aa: CASSLGGRVTEAFF; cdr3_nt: TGTGCCAGCAGCTTAGGAGGCAGGGTTACTGAAGCTTTCTTT
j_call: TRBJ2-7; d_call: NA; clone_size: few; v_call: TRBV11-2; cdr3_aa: CASSLGDPTGHDEQYF; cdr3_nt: TGTGCCAGCAGCTTAGGCGACCCGACAGGACACGACGAGCAGTACTTC
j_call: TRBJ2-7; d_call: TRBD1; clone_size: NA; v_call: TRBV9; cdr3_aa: CASSVGRDSTYEQYF; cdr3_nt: TGTGCCAGCAGCGTAGGTCGGGACAGTACCTACGAGCAGTACTTC
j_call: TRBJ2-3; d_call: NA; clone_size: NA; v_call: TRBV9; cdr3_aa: CASSVAGNTDTQYF; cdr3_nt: TGTGCCAGCAGCGTAGCCGGAAACACAGATACGCAGTATTTT
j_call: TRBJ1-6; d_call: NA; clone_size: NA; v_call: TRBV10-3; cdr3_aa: CAISVRETYSPLHF; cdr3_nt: TGTGCCATCAGTGTAAGGGAAACCTATTCACCCCTCCACTTT
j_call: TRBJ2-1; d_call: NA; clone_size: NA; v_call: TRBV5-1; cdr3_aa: CASSLTRSSYNEQFF; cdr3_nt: TGCGCCAGCAGCTTGACCAGGAGCTCCTACAATGAGCAGTTCTTC
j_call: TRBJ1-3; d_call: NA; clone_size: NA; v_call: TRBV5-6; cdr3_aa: CASSFPRDTEPGNTIYF; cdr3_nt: TGTGCCAGCAGCTTTCCTCGGGACACCGAGCCAGGAAACACCATATATTTT
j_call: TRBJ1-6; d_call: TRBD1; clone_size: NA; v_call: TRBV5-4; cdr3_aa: CASSLGQGFSPLHF; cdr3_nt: TGTGCCAGCAGCTTGGGACAGGGTTTTTCACCCCTCCACTTT
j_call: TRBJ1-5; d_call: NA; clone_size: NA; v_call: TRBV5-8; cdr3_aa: CASGGLGDQGNQPQHF; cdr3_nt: TGTGCCAGCGGGGGGTTGGGCGACCAGGGCAATCAGCCCCAGCATTTT
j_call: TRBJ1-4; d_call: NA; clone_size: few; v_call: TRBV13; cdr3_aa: CASSLGGSSEGKLFF; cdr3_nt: TGTGCCAGCAGCTTAGGCGGGAGTTCCGAAGGAAAACTGTTTTTT
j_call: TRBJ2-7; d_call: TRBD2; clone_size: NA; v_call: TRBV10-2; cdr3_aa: CASRGLAGPHYEQYF; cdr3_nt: TGCGCCAGCAGGGGACTAGCGGGGCCTCACTACGAGCAGTACTTC
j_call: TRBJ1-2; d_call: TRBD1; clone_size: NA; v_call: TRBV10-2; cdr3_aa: CASSDPGQGDGYTF; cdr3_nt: TGCGCCAGCAGCGACCCGGGACAGGGAGATGGCTACACCTTC
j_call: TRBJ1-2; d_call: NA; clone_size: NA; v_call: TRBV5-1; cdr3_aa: CASSSGTFNYGYTF; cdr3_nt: TGCGCCAGCAGCTCCGGGACGTTTAACTATGGCTACACCTTC
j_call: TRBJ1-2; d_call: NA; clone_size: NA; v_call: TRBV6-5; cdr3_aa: CASSFVGVANYGYTF; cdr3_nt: TGTGCCAGCAGTTTCGTGGGGGTAGCTAACTATGGCTACACCTTC
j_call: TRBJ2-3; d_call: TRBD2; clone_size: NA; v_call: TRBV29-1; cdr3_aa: CSVEKGVSGLASTDTQYF; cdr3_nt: TGCAGCGTTGAAAAGGGGGTCAGCGGACTAGCGAGCACAGATACGCAGTATTTT
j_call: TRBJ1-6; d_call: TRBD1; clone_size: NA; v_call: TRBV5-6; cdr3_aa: CASSSTGEYNSPLHF; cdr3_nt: TGTGCCAGCAGCTCGACAGGGGAGTATAATTCACCCCTCCACTTT
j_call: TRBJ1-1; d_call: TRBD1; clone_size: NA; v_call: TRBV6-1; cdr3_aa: CAGRGRASPEAFF; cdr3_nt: TGTGCCGGGAGGGGGCGAGCCTCCCCTGAAGCTTTCTTT
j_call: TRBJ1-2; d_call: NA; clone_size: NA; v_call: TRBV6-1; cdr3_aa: CASRARIGGYGYTF; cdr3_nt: TGTGCCAGCAGGGCAAGGATAGGGGGCTATGGCTACACCTTC
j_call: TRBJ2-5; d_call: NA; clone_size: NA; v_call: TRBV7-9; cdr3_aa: CASSSDQETQYF; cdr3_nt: TGTGCCAGCAGCTCAGACCAAGAGACCCAGTACTTC
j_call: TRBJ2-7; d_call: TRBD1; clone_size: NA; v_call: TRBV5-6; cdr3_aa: CASSFISGGGYEQYF; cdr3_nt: TGTGCCAGCAGCTTTATTTCAGGGGGCGGCTACGAGCAGTACTTC
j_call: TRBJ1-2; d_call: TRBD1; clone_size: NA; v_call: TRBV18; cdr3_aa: CASSKDDGGGGADSYGYTF; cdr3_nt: TGTGCCAGCTCAAAGGACGATGGTGGAGGGGGCGCTGACTCCTATGGCTACACCTTC
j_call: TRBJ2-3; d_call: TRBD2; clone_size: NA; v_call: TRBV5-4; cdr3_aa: CASSPSGTSGGKADTQYF; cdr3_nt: TGTGCCAGCAGCCCATCCGGGACTAGCGGTGGAAAGGCAGATACGCAGTATTTT
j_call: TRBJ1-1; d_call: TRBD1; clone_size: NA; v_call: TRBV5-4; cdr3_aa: CASSSMGRDRGRTEAFF; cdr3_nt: TGTGCCAGCAGCAGCATGGGACGGGACAGGGGTAGGACTGAAGCTTTCTTT
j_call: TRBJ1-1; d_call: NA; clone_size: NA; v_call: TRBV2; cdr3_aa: CASRDLRGRATEAFF; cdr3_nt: TGTGCCAGCAGAGATCTGAGGGGCAGAGCCACTGAAGCTTTCTTT
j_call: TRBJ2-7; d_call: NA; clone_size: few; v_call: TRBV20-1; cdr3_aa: CSAPDPNEQYF; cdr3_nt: TGCAGTGCTCCAGACCCCAACGAGCAGTACTTC
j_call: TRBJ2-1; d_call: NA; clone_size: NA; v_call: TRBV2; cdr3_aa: CASSEIRTPGGNEQFF; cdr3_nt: TGTGCCAGCAGTGAAATTAGGACTCCCGGGGGCAATGAGCAGTTCTTC
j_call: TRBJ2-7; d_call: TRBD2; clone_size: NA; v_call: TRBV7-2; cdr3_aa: CASSFLAGEHEQYF; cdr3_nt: TGTGCCAGCAGCTTCCTAGCGGGGGAGCACGAGCAGTACTTC
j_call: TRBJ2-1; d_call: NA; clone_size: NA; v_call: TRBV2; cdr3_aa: CASSEPYISYNEQFF; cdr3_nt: TGTGCCAGCAGTGAACCATATATCTCCTACAATGAGCAGTTCTTC
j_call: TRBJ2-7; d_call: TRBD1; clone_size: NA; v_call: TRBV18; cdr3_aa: CASSSDRVYFYEQYF; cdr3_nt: TGTGCCAGCTCATCGGACAGGGTTTATTTCTACGAGCAGTACTTC
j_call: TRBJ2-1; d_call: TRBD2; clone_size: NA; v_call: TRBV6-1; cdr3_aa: CASTGGKPYNEQFF; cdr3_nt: TGTGCCAGCACCGGGGGGAAGCCCTACAATGAGCAGTTCTTC
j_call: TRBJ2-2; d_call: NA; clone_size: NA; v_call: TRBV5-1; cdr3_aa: CASSLDGDRTGELFF; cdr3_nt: TGCGCCAGCAGCCTGGACGGGGATAGGACCGGGGAGCTGTTTTTT
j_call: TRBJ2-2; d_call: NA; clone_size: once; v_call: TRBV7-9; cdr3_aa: CASRLQGNTGELFF; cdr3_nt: TGTGCCAGCAGGCTACAGGGGAACACCGGGGAGCTGTTTTTT
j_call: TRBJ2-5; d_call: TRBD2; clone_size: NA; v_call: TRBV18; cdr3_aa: CASSPRRTSGGQETQYF; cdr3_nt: TGTGCCAGCTCACCACGAAGGACTAGCGGGGGCCAAGAGACCCAGTACTTC
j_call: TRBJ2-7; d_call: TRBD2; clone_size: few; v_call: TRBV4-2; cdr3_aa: CASSHTSGDYEQYF; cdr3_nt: TGTGCCAGCAGCCACACTAGCGGGGACTACGAGCAGTACTTC
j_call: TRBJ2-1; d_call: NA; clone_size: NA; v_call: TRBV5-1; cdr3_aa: CASSSDTGLYNEQFF; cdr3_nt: TGCGCCAGCAGCTCGGACACTGGACTTTACAATGAGCAGTTCTTC
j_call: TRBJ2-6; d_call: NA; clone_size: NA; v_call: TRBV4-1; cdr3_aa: CASSQRDNPFWGTGANVLTF; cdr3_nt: TGCGCCAGCAGCCAAAGAGATAACCCCTTTTGGGGGACTGGGGCCAACGTCCTGACTTTC
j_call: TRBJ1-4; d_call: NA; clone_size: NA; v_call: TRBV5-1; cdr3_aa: CASSFTGYEEKLFF; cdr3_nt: TGCGCCAGCAGCTTCACAGGGTATGAGGAAAAACTGTTTTTT
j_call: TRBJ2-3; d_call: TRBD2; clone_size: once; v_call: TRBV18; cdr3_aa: CASSPGTGGDTQYF; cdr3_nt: TGTGCCAGCTCACCAGGAACGGGAGGTGATACGCAGTATTTT
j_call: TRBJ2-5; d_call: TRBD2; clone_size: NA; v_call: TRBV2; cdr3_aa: CASNCWVAGYETQYF; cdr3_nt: TGTGCCAGCAACTGTTGGGTAGCGGGGTATGAGACCCAGTACTTC